This T cell receptor (beta chain) derives from a study of blood T cell repertoires in COVID-19. Using immunoSEQ multiplex PCR, the repertoire was profiled, and TCRdb retains in-frame clones only, with some absent. This table holds some 40,000 clones, about nine tenths found once. This receptor was obtained from a man aged 45 to 65 with active COVID-19. The sample taken for sequencing was peripheral blood.

This chain's CDR3 is CASSPQEGNTEAFF. The DNA for the CDR3 is TGTGCCAGCAGCCCCCAAGAGGGGAACACTGAAGCTTTCTTT. This chain connects TRBV9 to TRBJ1-1, with D hard to call. With 4 bases removed from V and 1 base from J, the gap between germline ends came to 11 bases. The CDR3 loop spans 14 amino acids. Germline CDR1 SGDLS, CDR2 YYNGEE.